This TCR beta chain was recovered during a study of T cells after yellow fever vaccination. Study-wide results and limits: Booster samples showed a return of most primary-vaccination clones (roughly 96% CD4, about 85% CD8). Abundant clonotypes from the bulk population could have been carried over as contaminants into FACS-sorted repertoires.

In making TCR cDNA, 5'RACE template switching added a universal primer site and UMIs to it. Via MiXCR, TCRdb re-called the 5' RACE reads, giving one row per CDR3 protein. Of around 230,000 distinct CDR3 sequences detected, 5.5% to 8.5% appear once; the ten largest clones hold around 1%. This clonotype was counted a few times. Antigen specificity is unknown. Trimming took 4 bases from V and 7 from J, leaving 17 bases between them. Per germline, CDR1 DFQATT and CDR2 SNEGSKA (reference sequence). The CDR3 is 14 residues long. The clonotype comes from a man aged 30 to 45 who received the YFV17D yellow fever vaccine. V is TRBV20-1 and J is TRBJ1-5, with a possible D match to TRBD1 (5 bases). Here the sequenced sample was CD4+ T cells sorted from PBMCs, taken on the day of the yellow fever booster vaccination. CDR3 residues: CSATNRGGVQPQHF. The CDR3 DNA reads as TGCAGTGCTACAAATCGGGGGGGGGTACAGCCCCAGCATTTT.